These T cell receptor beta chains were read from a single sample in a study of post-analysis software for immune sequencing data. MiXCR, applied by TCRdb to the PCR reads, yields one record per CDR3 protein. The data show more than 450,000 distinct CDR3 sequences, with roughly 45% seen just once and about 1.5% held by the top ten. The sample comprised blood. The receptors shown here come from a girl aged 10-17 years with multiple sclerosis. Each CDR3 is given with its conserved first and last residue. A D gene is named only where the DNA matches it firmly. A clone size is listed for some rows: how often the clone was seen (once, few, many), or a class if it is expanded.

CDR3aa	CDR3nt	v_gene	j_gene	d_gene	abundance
CASSGEGGILQYF	TGTGCCAGCAGTGGCGAGGGCGGAATTCTCCAGTACTTC	TRBV12-3/TRBV12-4	TRBJ2-5	-	few
CASSSLRRQGLNEKLFF	TGTGCCAGCAGTTCATTACGGCGGCAGGGACTTAATGAAAAACTGTTTTTT	TRBV6-2/TRBV6-3	TRBJ1-4	-	few
CATSDEGGREHF	TGTGCCACCAGTGATGAAGGGGGCCGGGAGCATTTT	TRBV24-1	TRBJ1-5	TRBD1	-
CASSSGTPFTDTQYF	TGTGCCAGCAGTTCCGGGACACCTTTCACAGATACGCAGTATTTT	TRBV12-3/TRBV12-4	TRBJ2-3	-	-
CASSGQGAGNEKLFF	TGCGCCAGCAGCGGACAGGGGGCCGGTAATGAAAAACTGTTTTTT	TRBV5-1	TRBJ1-4	TRBD1	-
CASSLRLAEYQETQYF	TGTGCCAGCAGCTTACGGCTAGCGGAGTACCAAGAGACCCAGTACTTC	TRBV7-7	TRBJ2-5	TRBD2	-
CASSSGANSYEQYF	TGTGCCAGCAGTTCGGGGGCAAACTCCTACGAGCAGTACTTC	TRBV6-5	TRBJ2-7	-	-
CASSSLVSDTTTASYEQYF	TGTGCCAGCAGCTCACTAGTATCGGACACCACAACCGCTTCTTACGAGCAGTACTTC	TRBV12-3/TRBV12-4	TRBJ2-7	-	-
CASSRTDKAEAFF	TGTGCCAGTTCCCGGACAGACAAGGCTGAAGCTTTCTTT	TRBV19	TRBJ1-1	-	-
CASTGRRAGNEQFF	TGCGCCAGCACCGGACGTCGGGCAGGCAATGAGCAGTTCTTC	TRBV5-1	TRBJ2-1	-	-
CASSLGILFDSRTAYEQYF	TGCGCCAGCAGCTTGGGCATTCTCTTTGACAGCCGGACAGCCTACGAGCAGTACTTC	TRBV5-1	TRBJ2-7	-	many
CASSLPPGGVNSPLHF	TGTGCCAGCAGCCTCCCCCCAGGGGGCGTCAATTCACCCCTCCACTTT	TRBV7-8	TRBJ1-6	TRBD1	few
CASSQFSGGGTDTQYF	TGCGCCAGCAGCCAGTTTTCGGGCGGGGGCACAGATACGCAGTATTTT	TRBV4-1	TRBJ2-3	-	-
CASSHGTSSYNEQFF	TGTGCCAGCAGCCACGGGACTAGTTCTTACAATGAGCAGTTCTTC	TRBV7-2	TRBJ2-1	TRBD2	-
CSARPTSGSGETQYF	TGCAGTGCTAGGCCGACTAGCGGGAGTGGGGAGACCCAGTACTTC	TRBV20-1	TRBJ2-5	TRBD2	-
CASSLATSGIKEQFF	TGTGCTAGCAGCTTAGCAACTAGCGGGATTAAGGAGCAGTTCTTC	TRBV7-7	TRBJ2-1	TRBD2	-
CASSQDGGREGLNEQFF	TGCGCCAGCAGCCAAGATGGGGGACGGGAGGGCCTCAATGAGCAGTTCTTC	TRBV4-1	TRBJ2-1	TRBD2	once
CASSLAASAVTQFF	TGTGCCAGCAGCTTAGCTGCTAGCGCCGTGACCCAGTTCTTC	TRBV7-2	TRBJ2-1	-	once
CASSRGTGSYNEQFF	TGTGCCAGCAGCCGGGGGACCGGCTCCTACAATGAGCAGTTCTTC	TRBV3-1	TRBJ2-1	-	-
CASSVGQRNQPQHF	TGTGCCAGCAGCGTAGGCCAACGCAATCAGCCCCAGCATTTT	TRBV9	TRBJ1-5	-	-
CASSKTGVRETQYF	TGTGCCAGCAGTAAGACAGGGGTCAGGGAGACCCAGTACTTC	TRBV12-3/TRBV12-4	TRBJ2-5	TRBD1	-
CASSQRGQALSYGYTF	TGTGCCAGCAGCCAAAGGGGACAGGCCCTCTCCTATGGCTACACCTTC	TRBV4-2	TRBJ1-2	TRBD1	-
CSAVPGQGRPDTQYF	TGCAGTGCTGTTCCGGGACAGGGACGCCCAGATACGCAGTATTTT	TRBV20-1	TRBJ2-3	TRBD1	once
CSAAGTSYEQYF	TGCAGTGCTGCGGGGACGAGCTACGAGCAGTACTTC	TRBV20-1	TRBJ2-7	-	few
CASSLGDRVNQPQHF	TGTGCCAGCAGTTTAGGCGACAGGGTGAATCAGCCCCAGCATTTT	TRBV12-3/TRBV12-4	TRBJ1-5	TRBD1	-
CSVLAGADTQYF	TGCAGCGTTTTAGCGGGGGCAGATACGCAGTATTTT	TRBV29-1	TRBJ2-3	TRBD2	-
CASSSLRTLTPGANVPTF	TGTGCCAGCAGTTCGCTCAGGACCCTCACCCCTGGGGCCAATGTCCCGACTTTC	TRBV6-5	TRBJ2-6	-	-
CASTESRAQRQFF	TGTGCCAGCACCGAATCCCGGGCCCAACGGCAGTTCTTC	TRBV6-5	TRBJ2-1	-	-
CASSFWGSNEQFF	TGCGCCAGCAGCTTTTGGGGGTCCAATGAGCAGTTCTTC	TRBV5-1	TRBJ2-1	-	-
CASADGFSSGANILTF	TGTGCCAGCGCGGACGGCTTCTCCTCTGGGGCCAACATCCTGACTTTC	TRBV6-2/TRBV6-3	TRBJ2-6	-	-
CASRETRYEQYF	TGCGCCAGCAGGGAGACCCGGTACGAGCAGTACTTC	TRBV5-1	TRBJ2-7	-	-
CSGRSPQFAGETQYF	TGCAGCGGCAGGAGTCCCCAATTCGCAGGGGAGACCCAGTACTTC	TRBV29-1	TRBJ2-5	-	few
CSVLAGGRNEQFF	TGCAGCGTCTTAGCGGGTGGTCGCAATGAGCAGTTCTTC	TRBV29-1	TRBJ2-1	TRBD2	-
CASNLLGEEGYTF	TGTGCCAGCAACCTCCTCGGGGAAGAGGGCTACACCTTC	TRBV12-3/TRBV12-4	TRBJ1-2	-	few
CASSGDRGSHSYEQYF	TGTGCCAGCAGTGGGGACAGGGGGAGTCACTCCTACGAGCAGTACTTC	TRBV6-2/TRBV6-3	TRBJ2-7	TRBD1	-
CASSLGNPGANVLTF	TGTGCCAGCAGTTTAGGGAATCCTGGGGCCAACGTCCTGACTTTC	TRBV12-3/TRBV12-4	TRBJ2-6	-	few
CASSDRDREETQYF	TGTGCCAGCAGCGACCGGGACAGAGAAGAGACCCAGTACTTC	TRBV7-9	TRBJ2-5	TRBD1	-
CASSSRDRGQYF	TGTGCCAGCAGCTCACGGGACAGGGGACAGTACTTC	TRBV12-3/TRBV12-4	TRBJ2-5	TRBD1	-
CASSRLRVGADTQYF	TGTGCCAGCAGCCGCCTCCGGGTGGGCGCAGATACGCAGTATTTT	TRBV14	TRBJ2-3	-	once
CAGRISSSTDTQYF	TGTGCCGGCCGGATTTCGTCTAGCACAGATACGCAGTATTTT	TRBV6-5	TRBJ2-3	-	-